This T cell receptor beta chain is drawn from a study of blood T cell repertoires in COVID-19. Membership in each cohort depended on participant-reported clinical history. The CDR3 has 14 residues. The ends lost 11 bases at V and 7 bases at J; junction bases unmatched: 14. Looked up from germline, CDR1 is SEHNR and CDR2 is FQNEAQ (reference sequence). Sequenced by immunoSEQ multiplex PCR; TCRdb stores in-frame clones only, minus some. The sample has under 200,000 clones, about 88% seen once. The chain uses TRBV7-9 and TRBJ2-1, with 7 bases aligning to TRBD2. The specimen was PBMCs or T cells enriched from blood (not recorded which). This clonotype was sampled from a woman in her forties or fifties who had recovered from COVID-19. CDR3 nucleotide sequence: TGTGCCGGCCGGAGGGAGGGCGTGACGAATGAGCAGTTCTTC. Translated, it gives CAGRREGVTNEQFF.